This T cell receptor (beta chain) was sequenced in a study of cytomegalovirus exposure and HLA in healthy donors. Primers included in the PCR were 60 Vbeta and 13 Jbeta primers. The table came from immunoSEQ multiplex PCR; TCRdb's copy has only in-frame clones and leaves some out. The sample lists roughly 110,000 clones, roughly 76% occurring once. The length of the CDR3 is 20 residues. Germline V gene lookup returns CDR1 LGHNA and CDR2 YNFKEQ. The trim removed 4 bases at V and 3 bases at J, leaving 20 bases unmatched. Sequencing was carried out using PBMCs. The receptor comes from a young man in good health and CMV-seronegative. The rearrangement joins TRBV4-2 to TRBJ1-2; TRBD1 agrees at 10 bases. CDR3 sequence: CASSRQRGQGKLGEDYGYTF. DNA for the CDR3: TGTGCCAGCAGCCGTCAAAGGGGACAGGGGAAATTGGGGGAGGACTATGGCTACACCTTC.